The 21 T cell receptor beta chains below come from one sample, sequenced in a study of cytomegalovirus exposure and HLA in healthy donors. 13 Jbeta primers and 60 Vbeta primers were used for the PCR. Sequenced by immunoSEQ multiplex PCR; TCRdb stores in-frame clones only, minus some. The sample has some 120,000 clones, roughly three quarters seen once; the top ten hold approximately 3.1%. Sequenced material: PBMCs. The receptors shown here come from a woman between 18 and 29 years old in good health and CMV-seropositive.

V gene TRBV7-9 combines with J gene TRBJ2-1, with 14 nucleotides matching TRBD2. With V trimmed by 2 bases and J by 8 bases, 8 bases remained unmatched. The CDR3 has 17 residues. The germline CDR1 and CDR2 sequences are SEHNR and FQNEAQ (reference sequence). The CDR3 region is CASSLRLAGGPMYEQFF. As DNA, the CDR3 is TGTGCCAGCAGCTTACGACTAGCGGGAGGGCCTATGTATGAGCAGTTCTTC.

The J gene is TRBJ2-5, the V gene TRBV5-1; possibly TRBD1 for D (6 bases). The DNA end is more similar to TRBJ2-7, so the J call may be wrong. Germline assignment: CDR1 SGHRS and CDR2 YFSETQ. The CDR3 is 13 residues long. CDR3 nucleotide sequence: TGCGCCAGCAGAAGGGACACCGACTACGAGCAGTACTTC. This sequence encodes CASRRDTDYEQYF.

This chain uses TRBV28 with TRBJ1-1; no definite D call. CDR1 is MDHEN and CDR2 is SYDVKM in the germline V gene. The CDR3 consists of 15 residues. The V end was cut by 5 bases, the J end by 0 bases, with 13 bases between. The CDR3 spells CASSPGVGMNTEAFF. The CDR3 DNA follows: TGTGCCAGCAGTCCCGGGGTCGGGATGAACACTGAAGCTTTCTTT.

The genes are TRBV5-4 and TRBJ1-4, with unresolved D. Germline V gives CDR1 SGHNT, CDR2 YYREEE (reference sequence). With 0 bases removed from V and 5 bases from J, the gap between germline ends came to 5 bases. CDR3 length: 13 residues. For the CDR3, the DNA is TGTGCCAGCAGCTTGGCCCAAAATGAAAAACTGTTTTTT. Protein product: CASSLAQNEKLFF.

CDR3 DNA: TGTGCCAGCAGCGCCGCCCGGAATGAGCAGTTCTTC. Protein product: CASSAARNEQFF. The chain links TRBV9 to TRBJ2-1; D is unresolved. The germline CDR1 and CDR2 sequences are SGDLS and YYNGEE. The CDR3 totals 12 residues. V lost 3 bases, J lost 7 bases, and 8 bases lay in between.

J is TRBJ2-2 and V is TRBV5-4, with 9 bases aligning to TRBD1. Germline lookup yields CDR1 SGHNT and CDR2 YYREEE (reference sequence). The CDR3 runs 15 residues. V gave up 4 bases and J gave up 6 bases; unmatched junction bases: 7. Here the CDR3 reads CASSRPGQGAGELFF. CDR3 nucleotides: TGTGCCAGCAGCCGCCCGGGACAGGGAGCCGGGGAGCTGTTTTTT.

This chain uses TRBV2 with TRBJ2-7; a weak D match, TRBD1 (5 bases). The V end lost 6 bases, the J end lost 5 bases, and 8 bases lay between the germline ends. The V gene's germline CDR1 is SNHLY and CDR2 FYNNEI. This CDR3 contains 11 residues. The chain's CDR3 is CASRGPHEQYF. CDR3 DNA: TGTGCCAGCAGGGGGCCCCACGAGCAGTACTTC.

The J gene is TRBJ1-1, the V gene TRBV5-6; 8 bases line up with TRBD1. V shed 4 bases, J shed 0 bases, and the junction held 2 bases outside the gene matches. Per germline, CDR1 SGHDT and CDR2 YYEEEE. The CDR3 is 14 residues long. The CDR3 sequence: CASSPDRVNTEAFF. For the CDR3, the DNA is TGTGCCAGCAGCCCGGACAGGGTGAACACTGAAGCTTTCTTT.

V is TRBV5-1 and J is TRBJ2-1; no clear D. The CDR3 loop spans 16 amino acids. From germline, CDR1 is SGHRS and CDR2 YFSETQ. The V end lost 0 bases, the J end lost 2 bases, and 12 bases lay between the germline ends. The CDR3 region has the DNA TGCGCCAGCAGCTTGGTCGTAGATTCGGCCTACAATGAGCAGTTCTTC. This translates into CASSLVVDSAYNEQFF.

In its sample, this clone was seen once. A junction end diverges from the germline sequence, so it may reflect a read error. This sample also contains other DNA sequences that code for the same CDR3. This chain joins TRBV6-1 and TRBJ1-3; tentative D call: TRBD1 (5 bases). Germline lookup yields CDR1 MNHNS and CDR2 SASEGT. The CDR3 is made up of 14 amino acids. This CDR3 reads CASSEAPWGGTIYF. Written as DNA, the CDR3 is TGTGCCAGCAGCGAAGCGCCCTGGGGCGGCACCATATATTTT.

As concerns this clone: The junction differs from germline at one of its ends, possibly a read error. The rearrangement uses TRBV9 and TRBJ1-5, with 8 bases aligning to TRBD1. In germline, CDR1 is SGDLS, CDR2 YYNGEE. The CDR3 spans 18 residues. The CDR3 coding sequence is TGTGTCAGCAGCGTCCGCAGGGGGCGCGGGGATAGCAATCAGCCCCAGCATTTT. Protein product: CVSSVRRGRGDSNQPQHF. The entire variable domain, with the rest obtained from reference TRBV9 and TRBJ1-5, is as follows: DSGVTQTPKHLITATGQRVTLRCSPRSGDLSVYWYQQSLDQGLQFLIQYYNGEERAKGNILERFSAQQFPDLHSELNLSSLELGDSALYFCVSSVRRGRGDSNQPQHFGDGTRLSIL.

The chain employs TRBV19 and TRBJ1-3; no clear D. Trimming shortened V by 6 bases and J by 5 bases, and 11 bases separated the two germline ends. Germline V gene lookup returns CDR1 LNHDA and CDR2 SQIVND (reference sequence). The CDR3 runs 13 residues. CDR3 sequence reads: CASSHSPRNTIYF. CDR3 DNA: TGTGCCAGTAGCCACTCCCCCCGAAACACCATATATTTT. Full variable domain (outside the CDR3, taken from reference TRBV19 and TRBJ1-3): DGGITQSPKYLFRKEGQNVTLSCEQNLNHDAMYWYRQDPGQGLRLIYYSQIVNDFQKGDIAEGYSVSREKKESFPLTVTSAQKNPTAFYLCASSHSPRNTIYFGEGSWLTVV.

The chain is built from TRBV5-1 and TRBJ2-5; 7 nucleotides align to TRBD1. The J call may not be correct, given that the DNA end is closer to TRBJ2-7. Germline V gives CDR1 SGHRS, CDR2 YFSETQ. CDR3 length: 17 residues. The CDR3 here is CASSTLLFGQDSYEQYF. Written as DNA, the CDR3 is TGCGCCAGCAGCACATTACTATTCGGACAGGATTCCTACGAGCAGTACTTC.

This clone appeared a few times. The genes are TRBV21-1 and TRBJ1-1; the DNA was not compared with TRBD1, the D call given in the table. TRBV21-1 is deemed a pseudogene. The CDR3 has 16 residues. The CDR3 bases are TGTGCCAGCAGCAACCGACAGGGGGCGCGGGTCACTGAAGCTTTCTTT. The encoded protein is CASSNRQGARVTEAFF.

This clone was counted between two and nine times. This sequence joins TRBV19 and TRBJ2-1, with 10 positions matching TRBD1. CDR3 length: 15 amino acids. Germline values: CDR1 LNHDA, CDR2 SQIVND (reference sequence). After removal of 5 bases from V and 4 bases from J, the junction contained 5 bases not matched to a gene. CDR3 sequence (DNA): TGTGCCAGTAGTCCCGGGACAGGGGTTTACAATGAGCAGTTCTTC. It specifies CASSPGTGVYNEQFF.

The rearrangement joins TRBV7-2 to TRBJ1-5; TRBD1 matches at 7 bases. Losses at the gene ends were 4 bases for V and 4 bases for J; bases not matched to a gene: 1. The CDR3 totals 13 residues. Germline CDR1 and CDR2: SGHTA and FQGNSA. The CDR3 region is CASSSGGNQPQHF. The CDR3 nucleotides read TGTGCCAGCAGCTCAGGGGGGAATCAGCCCCAGCATTTT.

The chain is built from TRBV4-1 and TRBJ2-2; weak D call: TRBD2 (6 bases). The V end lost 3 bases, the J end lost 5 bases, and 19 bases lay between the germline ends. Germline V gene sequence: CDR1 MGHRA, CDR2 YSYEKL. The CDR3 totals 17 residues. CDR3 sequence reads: CASSHPAGRHRTGELFF. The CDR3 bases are TGCGCCAGCAGCCACCCTGCGGGGAGACACCGGACCGGGGAGCTGTTTTTT.

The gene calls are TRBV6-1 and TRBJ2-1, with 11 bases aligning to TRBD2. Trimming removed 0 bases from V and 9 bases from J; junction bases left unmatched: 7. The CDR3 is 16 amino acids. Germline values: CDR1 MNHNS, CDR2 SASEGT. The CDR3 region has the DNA TGTGCCAGCAGTGAAGCGGTACTAGCGGGAGACGGTGAGCAGTTCTTC. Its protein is CASSEAVLAGDGEQFF.

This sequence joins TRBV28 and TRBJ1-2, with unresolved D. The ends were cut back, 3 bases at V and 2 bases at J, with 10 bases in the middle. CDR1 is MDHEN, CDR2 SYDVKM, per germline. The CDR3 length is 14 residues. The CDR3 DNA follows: TGTGCCAGCAGTTTGGTGACGGGGAACTATGGCTACACCTTC. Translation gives CASSLVTGNYGYTF.

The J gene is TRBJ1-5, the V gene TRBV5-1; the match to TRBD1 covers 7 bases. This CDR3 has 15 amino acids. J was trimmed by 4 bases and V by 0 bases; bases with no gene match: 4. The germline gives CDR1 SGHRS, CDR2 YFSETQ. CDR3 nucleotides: TGCGCCAGCAGCTTGGGGGGGACAGATAATCAGCCCCAGCATTTT. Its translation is CASSLGGTDNQPQHF.

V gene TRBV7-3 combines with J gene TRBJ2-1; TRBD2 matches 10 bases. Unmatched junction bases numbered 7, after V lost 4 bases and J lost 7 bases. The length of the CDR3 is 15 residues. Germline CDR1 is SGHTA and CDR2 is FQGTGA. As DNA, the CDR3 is TGTGCCAGCAGCTCTAGCGGGAGCAGGAGAAATGAGCAGTTCTTC. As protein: CASSSSGSRRNEQFF.